The 13 T cell receptor beta chains given below trace back to one sample, sequenced in a study of blood T cell repertoires in COVID-19. This table comes from immunoSEQ multiplex PCR, and its TCRdb copy is limited to in-frame clones, with some not included. The sample lists approximately 150,000 clones, roughly 84% occurring once. Sequenced input: PBMCs or T cells enriched from blood (not recorded which). The receptor set was obtained from a man aged 50 to 60 who had recovered from COVID-19.

Comments on this clone: One junction end does not reproduce the germline sequence, and a read error may be involved. V usage is TRBV7-3 and J usage is TRBJ2-1, with 8 bases lining up with TRBD2. Germline lookup yields CDR1 SGHTA and CDR2 FQGTGA. CDR3 length: 17 amino acids. The CDR3 here is CASSLTGGTRINNGQFF. CDR3 coding DNA: TGTGCCAGCAGCCTAACCGGCGGGACTAGGATAAACAATGGGCAGTTCTTC.

V gene TRBV6-5 combines with J gene TRBJ1-4; D not resolved. The CDR3 spans 15 residues. V was pared by 6 bases and J by 0 bases, with 11 bases between. Germline V lookup: CDR1 MNHEY, CDR2 SVGAGI. This chain's CDR3 is CASSPEGATNEKLFF. CDR3 in DNA: TGTGCCAGCAGCCCCGAGGGCGCAACTAATGAAAAACTGTTTTTT.

The chain carries TRBV27 and TRBJ2-1; TRBD2 agrees at 13 bases. J was trimmed by 2 bases and V by 6 bases; bases with no gene match: 13. This CDR3 has 19 amino acids. Per the germline V gene, CDR1 is MNHEY and CDR2 is SMNVEV (reference sequence). DNA for the CDR3: TGTGCCAGCAGACGAACGACTAGCGGGGGGAAGAGTGCCTACAATGAGCAGTTCTTC. It is translated as CASRRTTSGGKSAYNEQFF.

The chain combines TRBV19 with TRBJ2-7; a possible D gene is TRBD2 (6 bases). This CDR3 has 14 amino acids. V lost 5 bases and J lost 0, with 11 bases in between. Per germline, CDR1 LNHDA and CDR2 SQIVND (reference sequence). The CDR3 DNA is TGTGCCAGTAGTTCGGACGGGAGCTCCTACGAGCAGTACTTC. It encodes CASSSDGSSYEQYF.

CDR3 protein: CAWGGLSNSPLHF. The CDR3 DNA is TGTGCCTGGGGGGGGCTCTCTAATTCACCCCTCCACTTT. The rearrangement links TRBV30 to TRBJ1-6; TRBD1 might be the D (6 bases). CDR3 length equals 13 residues. Germline V CDR1 and CDR2: GTSNPN, SVGIG (reference sequence). Between the trimmed V and J ends, which lost 5 bases and 6 bases, there was a span of 11 bases. The complete variable domain, with remaining parts taken from reference TRBV30 and TRBJ1-6, reads SQTIHQWPATLVQPVGSPLSLECTVEGTSNPNLYWYRQAAGRGLQLLFYSVGIGQISSEVPQNLSASRPQDRQFILSSKKLLLSDSGFYLCAWGGLSNSPLHFGNGTRLTVT.

The chain combines TRBV9 with TRBJ2-7; 7 nucleotides line up with TRBD2. This CDR3 region has 15 residues. Unmatched junction bases numbered 7, after V lost 0 bases and J lost 4 bases. Germline V gene data show CDR1 as SGDLS and CDR2 as YYNGEE. The DNA for the CDR3 is TGTGCCAGCAGCGTAGAGGCTAGCGGAGGTTACGAGCAGTACTTC. Its protein is CASSVEASGGYEQYF.

The chain recombines TRBV27 with TRBJ1-6; possibly TRBD1 for D (6 bases). The CDR3 is 14 residues long. CDR1 and CDR2 (germline): MNHEY, SMNVEV (reference sequence). V shed 7 bases and J shed 5 bases, with 12 bases lying between them. CDR3 sequence: CASKGGNDNSPLHF. In nucleotides, the CDR3 is TGTGCCAGCAAAGGGGGTAATGATAATTCACCCCTCCACTTT.

The chain uses TRBV2 and TRBJ2-1; the match to TRBD2 covers 11 bases. CDR1 is SNHLY, CDR2 FYNNEI, per germline. The CDR3 is made up of 18 amino acids. Trimming removed 4 bases from V and 4 bases from J; junction bases left unmatched: 12. CDR3 protein: CASSVDLRPSGGYNEQFF. CDR3 sequence (DNA): TGTGCCAGCAGTGTGGATTTAAGGCCTAGCGGGGGGTACAATGAGCAGTTCTTC.

This clone was seen ten or more times. The rearrangement uses TRBV18 and TRBJ1-4, with D uncertain. The V gene's germline CDR1 is KGHSH and CDR2 LQKENI. This CDR3 spans 13 amino acids. Trimming took off 3 bases at V and 5 bases at J, with 7 bases between the two ends. For the CDR3, the DNA is TGTGCCAGCTCACCGGGCCAGAATGAAAAACTGTTTTTT. Residues: CASSPGQNEKLFF.

This chain links TRBV3-1 (or the pseudogene TRBV3-2) with TRBJ1-3; D gene uncertain. The CDR3 has 14 residues. V lost 5 bases and J 4 bases, leaving 12 bases between the germline ends. From germline, CDR1 is LGHDT and CDR2 YNNKEL (reference sequence). CDR3 sequence reads: CASSSRSTGNTIYF. CDR3 DNA: TGTGCCAGCAGCTCTCGGAGTACGGGAAACACCATATATTTT.

This chain joins TRBV6-5 and TRBJ1-1; possibly TRBD1 for D (5 bases). This CDR3 is built from 15 residues. Between the trimmed V and J ends, which lost 6 bases and 4 bases, there was a span of 18 bases. CDR1 MNHEY and CDR2 SVGAGI come from the germline V gene. The DNA of the CDR3 is TGTGCCAGCAGACTACTGGGTGGGGCAAGCACTGAAGCTTTCTTT. The encoded protein is CASRLLGGASTEAFF.

This clone was found once. The V and J genes are TRBV5-1 and TRBJ2-5, with 9 bases matching TRBD2. This CDR3 has 15 residues. J lost 5 bases, V lost 2 bases, and 7 bases had no gene match. The germline CDR1 and CDR2 sequences are SGHRS and YFSETQ. CDR3 nucleotide sequence: TGCGCCAGCAGCTTAGGAGCGGGGGGCGCGGAGACCCAGTACTTC. This encodes CASSLGAGGAETQYF.

In its sample, this clone was seen a few times. Other DNA sequences in the sample encode the same CDR3. The rearrangement uses TRBV3-1 (or the pseudogene TRBV3-2) and TRBJ2-1, with D hard to call. The V and J ends lost 0 bases and 1 base respectively, with 7 bases between them. From germline, CDR1 is LGHDT and CDR2 YNNKEL (reference sequence). The length of the CDR3 is 15 residues. This CDR3 is CASSQDRGSYNEQFF. Written as DNA, the CDR3 is TGTGCCAGCAGCCAAGATAGAGGATCCTACAATGAGCAGTTCTTC.